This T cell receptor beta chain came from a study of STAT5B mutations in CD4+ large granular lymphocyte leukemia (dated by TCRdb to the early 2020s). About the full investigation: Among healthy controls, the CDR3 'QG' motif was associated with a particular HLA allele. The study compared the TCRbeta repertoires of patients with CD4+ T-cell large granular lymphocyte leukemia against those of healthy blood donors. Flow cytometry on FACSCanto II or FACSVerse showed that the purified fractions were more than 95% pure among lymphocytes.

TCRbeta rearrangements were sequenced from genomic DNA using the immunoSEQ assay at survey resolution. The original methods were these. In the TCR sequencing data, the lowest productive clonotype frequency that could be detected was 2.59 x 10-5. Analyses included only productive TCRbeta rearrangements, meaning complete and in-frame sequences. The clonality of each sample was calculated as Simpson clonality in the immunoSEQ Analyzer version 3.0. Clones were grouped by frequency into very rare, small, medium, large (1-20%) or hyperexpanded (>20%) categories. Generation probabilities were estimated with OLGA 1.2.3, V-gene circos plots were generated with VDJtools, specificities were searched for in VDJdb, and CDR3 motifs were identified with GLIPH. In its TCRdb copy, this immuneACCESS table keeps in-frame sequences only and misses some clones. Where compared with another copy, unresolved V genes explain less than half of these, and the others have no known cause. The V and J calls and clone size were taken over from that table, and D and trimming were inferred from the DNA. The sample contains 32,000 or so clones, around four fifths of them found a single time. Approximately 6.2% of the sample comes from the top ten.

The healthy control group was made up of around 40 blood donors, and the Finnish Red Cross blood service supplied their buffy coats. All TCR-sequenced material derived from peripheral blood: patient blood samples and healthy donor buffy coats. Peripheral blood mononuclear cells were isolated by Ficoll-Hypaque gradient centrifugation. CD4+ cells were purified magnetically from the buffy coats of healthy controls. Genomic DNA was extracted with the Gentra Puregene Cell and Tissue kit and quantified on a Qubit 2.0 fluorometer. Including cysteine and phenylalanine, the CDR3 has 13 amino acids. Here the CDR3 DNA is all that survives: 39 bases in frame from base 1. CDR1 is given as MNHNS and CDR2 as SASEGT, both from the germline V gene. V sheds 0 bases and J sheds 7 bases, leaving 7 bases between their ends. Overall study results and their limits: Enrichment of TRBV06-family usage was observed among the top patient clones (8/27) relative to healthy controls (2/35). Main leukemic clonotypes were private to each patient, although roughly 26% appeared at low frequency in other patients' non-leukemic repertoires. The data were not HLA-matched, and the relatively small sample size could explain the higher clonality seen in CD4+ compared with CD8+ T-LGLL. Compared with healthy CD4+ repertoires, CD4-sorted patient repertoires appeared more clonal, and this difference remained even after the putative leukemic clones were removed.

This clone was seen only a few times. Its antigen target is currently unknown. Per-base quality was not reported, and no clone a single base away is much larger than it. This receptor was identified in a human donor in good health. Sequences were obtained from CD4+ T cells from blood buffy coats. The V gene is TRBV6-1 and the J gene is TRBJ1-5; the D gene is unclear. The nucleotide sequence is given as TGTGCCAGCAGTGAAGCAGGAGGACAGCCCCAGCATTTT. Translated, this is CASSEAGGQPQHF.